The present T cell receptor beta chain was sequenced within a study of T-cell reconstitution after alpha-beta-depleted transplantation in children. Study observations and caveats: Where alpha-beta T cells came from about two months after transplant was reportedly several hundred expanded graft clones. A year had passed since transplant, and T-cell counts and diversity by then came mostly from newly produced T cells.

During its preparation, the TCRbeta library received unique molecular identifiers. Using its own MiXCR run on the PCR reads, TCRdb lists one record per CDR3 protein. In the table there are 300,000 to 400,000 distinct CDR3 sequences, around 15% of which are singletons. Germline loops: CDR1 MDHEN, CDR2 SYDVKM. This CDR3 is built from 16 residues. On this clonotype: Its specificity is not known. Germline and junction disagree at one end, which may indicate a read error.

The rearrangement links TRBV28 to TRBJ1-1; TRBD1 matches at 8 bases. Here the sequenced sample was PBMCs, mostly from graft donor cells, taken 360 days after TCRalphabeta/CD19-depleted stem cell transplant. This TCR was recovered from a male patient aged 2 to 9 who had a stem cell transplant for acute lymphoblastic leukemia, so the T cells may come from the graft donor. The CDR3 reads CASSLYGQGLNTEAFF. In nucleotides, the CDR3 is TGTGCCAGCAGCTTATACGGACAGGGTTTGAACACTGAAGCTTTCTTT. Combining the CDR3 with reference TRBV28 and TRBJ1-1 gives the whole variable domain DVKVTQSSRYLVKRTGEKVFLECVQDMDHENMFWYRQDPGLGLRLIYFSYDVKMKEKGDIPEGYSVSREKKERFSLILESASTNQTSMYLCASSLYGQGLNTEAFFGQGTRLTVV.